One and the same sample provided the 27 T cell receptor beta chains below, sequenced in a study of CD8 T cells in Susac syndrome. Reverse transcription of roughly 0.45 to 1 ug RNA was performed with random hexamers. In TCRdb, the immunoSEQ multiplex PCR reads were re-called with MiXCR into one record per CDR3 protein. Of some 220,000 distinct CDR3 sequences listed, approximately 95% are singletons. The sample consisted of CD4+ T cells from PBMCs. Receptors originate from a human donor with multiple sclerosis.

The chain is built from TRBV2 and TRBJ1-5; 9 bases map to TRBD1. There are 17 residues in the CDR3. Germline CDR1 is SNHLY and CDR2 is FYNNEI. The V gene end was trimmed by 6 bases and the J gene end by 3 bases; junction bases not matched to a gene: 12. CDR3: CASSPGQGRLNNQPQHF. CDR3 DNA: TGTGCCAGCAGCCCGGGACAGGGAAGGTTGAACAATCAGCCCCAGCATTTT.

The chain is built from TRBV29-1 and TRBJ2-7; 7 positions match TRBD1. V lost 6 bases to trimming and J lost 7 bases; unmatched junction nucleotides: 12. In germline, CDR1 is SQVTM, CDR2 ANQGSEA. The CDR3 runs 13 residues. The DNA of the CDR3 is TGCAGCGTGGGCCACAAGGGGGCTCTTGAGCAGTACTTC. Its protein is CSVGHKGALEQYF.

The chain is built from TRBV27 and TRBJ1-5; tentatively, D is TRBD1 (5 bases). The V and J ends lost 6 bases and 2 bases respectively, with 14 bases between them. The germline V gene has CDR1 MNHEY and CDR2 SMNVEV (reference sequence). The CDR3 contains 15 residues. CDR3 sequence reads: CASRLSGAGNQPQHF. CDR3 nucleotides: TGTGCCAGCAGACTTAGTGGGGCGGGCAATCAGCCCCAGCATTTT.

The V gene is TRBV9, the J gene TRBJ2-5; D possibly corresponds to TRBD2 (5 bases). Trimming shortened V by 1 base and J by 4 bases, and 8 bases separated the two germline ends. The CDR3 has 13 residues. Germline loops: CDR1 SGDLS, CDR2 YYNGEE. The CDR3 region is CASSVSGRETQYF. CDR3 sequence (DNA): TGTGCCAGCAGCGTATCGGGGAGAGAGACCCAGTACTTC. Based on the CDR3 plus reference TRBV9 and TRBJ2-5, the full variable domain is DSGVTQTPKHLITATGQRVTLRCSPRSGDLSVYWYQQSLDQGLQFLIQYYNGEERAKGNILERFSAQQFPDLHSELNLSSLELGDSALYFCASSVSGRETQYFGPGTRLLVL.

The chain's CDR3 is CASSLVSGGTYNEQFF. The CDR3 DNA reads as TGTGCCAGCAGTTTAGTATCCGGGGGGACCTACAATGAGCAGTTCTTC. V gene TRBV12-3 or TRBV12-4 combines with J gene TRBJ2-1; 7 bases match TRBD2. V gave up 1 base and J gave up 2 bases; unmatched junction bases: 5. The CDR3 totals 16 residues.

The rearrangement links TRBV12-3 or TRBV12-4 to TRBJ1-5; 8 nucleotides match TRBD1. This CDR3 has 16 amino acids. V shed 5 bases and J 2 bases; nucleotides not matched to a gene: 8. This CDR3 is CASSKDRVRGNQPQHF. In DNA form, the CDR3 reads TGTGCCAGCAGTAAGGACAGGGTACGGGGCAATCAGCCCCAGCATTTT.

To note about this clonotype: An end of the junction differs from the germline gene, which may be a read error. V gene TRBV25-1 combines with J gene TRBJ2-7, with D uncertain. Per the germline V gene, CDR1 is MGHDK and CDR2 is SYGVNS. This CDR3 has 12 amino acids. CDR3 residues: CANLVGFYGQYF. The DNA for the CDR3 is TGTGCCAACCTGGTGGGGTTCTACGGGCAGTACTTC.

The chain uses TRBV15 and TRBJ2-3; 10 bases map to TRBD2. The germline CDR1 and CDR2 sequences are LNHNV and YYDKDF (reference sequence). V trimming: 3 bases; J trimming: 4 bases; junction bases outside the gene matches: 7. CDR3 size: 16 residues. CDR3 in DNA: TGTGCCACCAGCAGCGGTTCTAGCGGGGGCGCAGATACGCAGTATTTT. Its translation: CATSSGSSGGADTQYF.

J is TRBJ2-3 and V is TRBV6-5; tentative D call: TRBD2 (6 bases). The CDR3 length is 14 residues. Trimming removed 11 bases at V and 4 bases at J, with 19 bases between. Germline CDR1 reads MNHEY; CDR2 reads SVGAGI. CDR3 region: CAPWRDGVPDTQYF. The CDR3 DNA reads as TGTGCCCCCTGGCGGGATGGCGTCCCAGATACGCAGTATTTT.

The chain is built from TRBV7-3 and TRBJ1-1, with unresolved D. Germline V gene sequence: CDR1 SGHTA, CDR2 FQGTGA. The CDR3 totals 13 residues. V lost 0 bases and J 4 bases, leaving 6 bases between the germline ends. CDR3 nucleotide sequence: TGTGCCAGCAGCTTAACTCCCGGCACTGAAGCTTTCTTT. This sequence encodes CASSLTPGTEAFF.

V gene TRBV4-2 combines with J gene TRBJ2-7, with 12 bases that match TRBD2. Germline V gene sequence: CDR1 LGHNA, CDR2 YNFKEQ. This CDR3 spans 18 amino acids. After removal of 4 bases from V and 2 bases from J, the junction contained 12 bases not matched to a gene. The CDR3: CASSRSPSGRASTYEQYF. In nucleotides, the CDR3 is TGTGCCAGCAGCCGATCCCCTAGCGGGAGGGCCTCTACCTACGAGCAGTACTTC.

The CDR3 nucleotides are TGTGCCAGCAGTTTAACAGCCGGCGGTGCAGATACGCAGTATTTT. As protein: CASSLTAGGADTQYF. This sequence joins TRBV12-3 or TRBV12-4 and TRBJ2-3, with D hard to call. Trimming shortened V by 2 bases and J by 4 bases, and 13 bases separated the two germline ends. The CDR3 runs to 15 residues.

The chain links TRBV12-3 or TRBV12-4 to TRBJ2-1; the D is unclear. Deletions cut 3 bases from V and 7 bases from J, with 13 bases between. This CDR3 has 14 amino acids. CDR3 region: CASSFLGLHNEQFF. The CDR3 DNA reads TGTGCCAGCAGTTTTCTCGGGCTTCATAATGAGCAGTTCTTC.

This chain uses TRBV27 with TRBJ2-3, with 13 bases fitting TRBD2. Looked up from germline, CDR1 is MNHEY and CDR2 is SMNVEV (reference sequence). With 4 bases clipped from V and 6 bases from J, the junction kept 1 base outside the gene matches. This CDR3 is built from 14 residues. The CDR3 reads CASSSLAGGDTQYF. The CDR3 nucleotides read TGTGCCAGCAGTTCACTAGCGGGAGGGGATACGCAGTATTTT.

This chain connects TRBV27 to TRBJ2-1, with TRBD1 identical over 8 bases. With V trimmed by 3 bases and J by 7 bases, 8 bases remained unmatched. The germline gives CDR1 MNHEY, CDR2 SMNVEV (reference sequence). The CDR3 is 15 amino acids. CDR3 loop: CASSFSGQGQNEQFF. The DNA of the CDR3 is TGTGCCAGCAGTTTTTCAGGACAGGGTCAGAATGAGCAGTTCTTC.

This chain uses TRBV3-1 with TRBJ1-1; perhaps TRBD1 as D (5 bases). Looked up from germline, CDR1 is LGHDT and CDR2 is YNNKEL (reference sequence). This CDR3 has 12 amino acids. The V end lost 2 bases, the J end lost 10 bases, and 11 bases lay between the germline ends. The CDR3 loop reads CASSQNEGVAFF. CDR3 coding DNA: TGTGCCAGCAGCCAAAATGAAGGGGTAGCTTTCTTT.

This chain links TRBV20-1 with TRBJ2-7, with 7 nucleotides matching TRBD2. CDR1 DFQATT and CDR2 SNEGSKA come from the germline V gene (reference sequence). This CDR3 region has 13 residues. V was clipped by 7 bases and J by 4 bases; unmatched bases: 10. The CDR3 reads CSVVEGGPYEQYF. CDR3 coding DNA: TGCAGTGTTGTAGAGGGAGGGCCGTACGAGCAGTACTTC.

This chain connects TRBV9 to TRBJ2-7; 8 nucleotides align to TRBD2. The V segment lost 0 bases and the J segment 9 bases; nucleotides outside the gene matches: 8. Per the germline V gene, CDR1 is SGDLS and CDR2 is YYNGEE. There are 14 residues in the CDR3. The chain's CDR3 is CASSVGAGGPRQYF. CDR3 DNA: TGTGCCAGCAGCGTAGGGGCGGGAGGCCCCCGGCAGTACTTC.

The chain is built from TRBV20-1 and TRBJ2-7, with TRBD1 as a possible D gene (6 bases). The germline V gene encodes CDR1 DFQATT and CDR2 SNEGSKA (reference sequence). CDR3 size: 17 residues. V shed 0 bases and J shed 5 bases, with 23 bases lying between them. CDR3: CSARDESLGTKWDEQYF. The CDR3 DNA follows: TGCAGTGCTAGAGACGAATCACTCGGGACAAAGTGGGACGAGCAGTACTTC.

This sequence joins TRBV3-1 and TRBJ1-2; D is possibly TRBD1 (6 bases). The CDR3 runs 15 residues. Germline V lookup: CDR1 LGHDT, CDR2 YNNKEL (reference sequence). V was cut by 3 bases and J by 8 bases, with 19 bases left in between. The CDR3 protein is CASSQRGGRGHGYTF. The DNA for the CDR3 is TGTGCCAGCAGCCAGCGAGGTGGCAGGGGACACGGCTACACCTTC.

This chain links TRBV29-1 with TRBJ1-1; the D gene is possibly TRBD1 (5 bases). This CDR3 comprises 13 residues. Germline assignment: CDR1 SQVTM and CDR2 ANQGSEA. The V and J ends lost 3 bases and 4 bases respectively, with 12 bases between them. The CDR3 DNA follows: TGCAGCGTTGATGGGGCAGCGCGCACTGAAGCTTTCTTT. This sequence encodes CSVDGAARTEAFF.

DNA of the CDR3: TGTGCCACCAGCAGTGCCTGGCTAGCGGGGGGTACCGGGGAGCTGTTTTTT. Protein sequence: CATSSAWLAGGTGELFF. J is TRBJ2-2 and V is TRBV15; 11 bases are a match to TRBD2. CDR3 length: 17 residues. CDR1 and CDR2 (germline): LNHNV, YYDKDF (reference sequence). Germline trimming cut 3 bases from V and 5 bases from J; bases unmatched to any gene: 8.

V is TRBV19 and J is TRBJ1-5; 9 bases agree with TRBD1. This CDR3 contains 15 residues. Germline V lookup: CDR1 LNHDA, CDR2 SQIVND (reference sequence). V trimming: 7 bases; J trimming: 8 bases; junction bases outside the gene matches: 12. The CDR3 region has the DNA TGTGCCAGTACCCTGGGACAGGGTGGGAGGAAGCCCCAGCATTTT. It encodes CASTLGQGGRKPQHF.

The V and J genes are TRBV29-1 and TRBJ2-1, with 7 bases matching TRBD2. The germline gives CDR1 SQVTM, CDR2 ANQGSEA. This CDR3 spans 14 amino acids. V trimming: 6 bases; J trimming: 8 bases; junction bases outside the gene matches: 13. The CDR3 DNA is TGCAGCGTCCCCTGGCGGGAGCTTGTAGATGAGCAGTTCTTC. It translates to CSVPWRELVDEQFF.

This clonotype showed up just once. The genes are TRBV29-1 and TRBJ2-7; D remains ambiguous. Germline V lookup: CDR1 SQVTM, CDR2 ANQGSEA. V lost 4 bases, J lost 3 bases, and 13 bases lay in between. The CDR3 has 13 residues. The CDR3 reads CSVGVDVGYEQYF. The CDR3 region has the DNA TGCAGCGTTGGGGTCGACGTTGGCTACGAGCAGTACTTC.

The rearrangement uses TRBV29-1 and TRBJ2-6; tentatively, D is TRBD1 (8 bases). The germline CDR1 and CDR2 sequences are SQVTM and ANQGSEA. This CDR3 spans 17 amino acids. The V end was cut by 6 bases, the J end by 0 bases, with 18 bases between. DNA for the CDR3: TGCAGCGTCCCGGGGGGACAGGAAAACTCTGGGGCCAACGTCCTGACTTTC. Its translation is CSVPGGQENSGANVLTF.

The chain combines TRBV9 with TRBJ2-3; D is ambiguous. The V end was cut by 3 bases, the J end by 1 base, with 12 bases between. CDR3 length: 15 residues. The V gene's germline CDR1 is SGDLS and CDR2 YYNGEE. The CDR3 bases are TGTGCCAGCAGCGAGGGCGTTTGGGGCACAGATACGCAGTATTTT. Translating gives CASSEGVWGTDTQYF. The complete variable domain, with remaining parts taken from reference TRBV9 and TRBJ2-3, reads DSGVTQTPKHLITATGQRVTLRCSPRSGDLSVYWYQQSLDQGLQFLIQYYNGEERAKGNILERFSAQQFPDLHSELNLSSLELGDSALYFCASSEGVWGTDTQYFGPGTRLTVL.